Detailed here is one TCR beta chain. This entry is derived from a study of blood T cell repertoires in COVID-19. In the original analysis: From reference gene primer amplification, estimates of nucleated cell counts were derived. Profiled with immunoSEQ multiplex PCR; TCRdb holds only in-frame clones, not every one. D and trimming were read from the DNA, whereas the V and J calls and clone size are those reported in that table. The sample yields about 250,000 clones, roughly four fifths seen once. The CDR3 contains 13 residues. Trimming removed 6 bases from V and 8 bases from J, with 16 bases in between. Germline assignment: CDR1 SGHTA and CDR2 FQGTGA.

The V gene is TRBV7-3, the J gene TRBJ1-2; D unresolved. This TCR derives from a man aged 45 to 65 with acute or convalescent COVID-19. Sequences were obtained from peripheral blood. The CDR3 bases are TGTGCCAGCAGGGAGGACGGCCCAGGCGGCTACACCTTC. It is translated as CASREDGPGGYTF.